Following are 30 T cell receptor beta chains from one sample sequenced in a study of blood T cell repertoires in COVID-19. Produced via immunoSEQ multiplex PCR; TCRdb's table is partial and in-frame only. The table includes about 74,000 clones, around 88% detected once. The sequenced sample was peripheral blood. These receptors came from a woman aged 80 or over with active or convalescent COVID-19.

This clone was detected only a few times. The chain links TRBV5-4 to TRBJ2-7, with 9 bases that match TRBD1. Trimming took 4 bases from V and 3 from J; bases not matched to a gene: 11. The CDR3 is 16 amino acids. Germline values: CDR1 SGHNT, CDR2 YYREEE (reference sequence). The CDR3 DNA follows: TGTGCCAGCAGCCCAGGTGGGGACAGGGCTGTCTACGAGCAGTACTTC. This gives the protein CASSPGGDRAVYEQYF.

This chain connects TRBV5-4 to TRBJ1-3, with a tentative D call TRBD1 (5 bases). Deletions cut 4 bases from V and 0 bases from J, with 14 bases between. Germline assignment: CDR1 SGHNT and CDR2 YYREEE (reference sequence). This CDR3 comprises 16 residues. The CDR3: CASSPEQALSGNTIYF. CDR3 nucleotides: TGTGCCAGCAGCCCGGAACAGGCGCTCTCTGGAAACACCATATATTTT.

CDR3 amino acids: CASSLPRRETQYF. CDR3 sequence (DNA): TGTGCCAGCAGCTTGCCCCGGAGGGAGACCCAGTACTTC. The chain joins TRBV5-8 to TRBJ2-5; possible D gene TRBD2, 5 bases. The V and J ends lost 1 base and 5 bases respectively, with 9 bases between them. Germline V gene lookup returns CDR1 SGHTS and CDR2 YDEGEE. The CDR3 is made up of 13 amino acids.

Notes on this clone: This same CDR3 is encoded by further DNA sequences in the sample. The V and J genes are TRBV12-3 or TRBV12-4 and TRBJ1-3; TRBD1 matches at 8 bases. J gave up 2 bases and V 6 bases, and 0 bases lay outside the gene matches. The CDR3 has 13 residues. For the CDR3, the DNA is TGTGCCAGCAGACAGGGGGCTGGAAACACCATATATTTT. Translating it yields CASRQGAGNTIYF.

The gene calls are TRBV6-5 and TRBJ1-2, with 8 bases identical to TRBD1. This CDR3 has 15 amino acids. Trimming at V came to 5 bases and at J to 3 bases, leaving 8 bases not matched to a gene. Germline lookup yields CDR1 MNHEY and CDR2 SVGAGI. The CDR3 loop is CASSQNQGAYYGYTF. In DNA form, the CDR3 reads TGTGCCAGCAGTCAGAATCAGGGGGCGTACTATGGCTACACCTTC.

The chain employs TRBV3-1 (or the pseudogene TRBV3-2) and TRBJ2-3, with D perhaps matching TRBD1 (5 bases). The CDR3 length is 13 residues. V dropped 0 bases and J dropped 9 bases, with 10 bases sitting between them. Germline loops: CDR1 LGHDT, CDR2 YNNKEL (reference sequence). CDR3 sequence reads: CASSQELQGTQYF. In DNA, the CDR3 is TGTGCCAGCAGCCAAGAGTTGCAGGGCACGCAGTATTTT.

The gene calls are TRBV11-1 and TRBJ2-2; possible D gene TRBD2, 5 bases. This CDR3 is 14 amino acids long. Germline lookup yields CDR1 SGHAT and CDR2 FQDESV (reference sequence). Trimming removed 5 bases from V and 6 bases from J, with 13 bases in between. DNA for the CDR3: TGTGCCAGCAGCCCGATTGCGCGGGCCGGGGAGCTGTTTTTT. This encodes CASSPIARAGELFF.

The chain is built from TRBV2 and TRBJ1-1, with D perhaps matching TRBD1 (5 bases). V was trimmed by 10 bases and J by 0 bases, leaving 12 bases between them. Germline values: CDR1 SNHLY, CDR2 FYNNEI. The CDR3 is made up of 13 amino acids. As DNA, the CDR3 is TGTGCCACGAAGGGGCTCATGAACACTGAAGCTTTCTTT. Translation: CATKGLMNTEAFF. Looking up the rest from reference TRBV2 and TRBJ1-1 gives the full variable domain: EPEVTQTPSHQVTQMGQEVILRCVPISNHLYFYWYRQILGQKVEFLVSFYNNEISEKSEIFDDQFSVERPDGSNFTLKIRSTKLEDSAMYFCATKGLMNTEAFFGQGTRLTVV.

This clone was counted once. V is TRBV5-1 and J is TRBJ2-7; TRBD1 matches at 11 bases. The CDR3 totals 14 residues. The ends lost 4 bases at V and 7 bases at J; junction bases unmatched: 7. The germline V gene encodes CDR1 SGHRS and CDR2 YFSETQ. CDR3 loop: CASSPGQGANEQYF. As DNA, the CDR3 is TGCGCCAGCAGCCCCGGACAGGGGGCTAATGAGCAGTACTTC.

In DNA, the CDR3 is TGTGCCAGCAGTTTCGGGGGGTGGGAGACCCAGTACTTC. This translates into CASSFGGWETQYF. The chain uses TRBV27 and TRBJ2-5; 7 nucleotides match TRBD2. CDR3 length equals 13 residues. Germline assignment: CDR1 MNHEY and CDR2 SMNVEV (reference sequence). Trimming at V came to 3 bases and at J to 5 bases, leaving 3 bases not matched to a gene.

V gene TRBV27 combines with J gene TRBJ2-7, with 11 positions matching TRBD2. The CDR3 runs to 15 residues. J lost 2 bases, V lost 3 bases, and 3 bases had no gene match. Germline CDR1 and CDR2: MNHEY and SMNVEV (reference sequence). The CDR3 DNA reads as TGTGCCAGCAGTTTCCTAGCGGGGGGAACCTACGAGCAGTACTTC. This encodes CASSFLAGGTYEQYF.

This chain connects TRBV11-3 to TRBJ1-1, with 7 bases that match TRBD1. Germline V gene lookup returns CDR1 SGHNT and CDR2 YENEEA. The CDR3 length is 17 residues. V was clipped by 2 bases and J by 3 bases; unmatched bases: 12. As DNA, the CDR3 is TGTGCCAGCAGCTTAAGTAAGGGGGCTGGTTGGGACACTGAAGCTTTCTTT. Its translation is CASSLSKGAGWDTEAFF.

This clone occurred a few times. The chain combines TRBV4-3 with TRBJ1-5, with unresolved D. Trimming took off 1 base at V and 9 bases at J, with 7 bases between the two ends. The germline V gene has CDR1 LGHNA and CDR2 YSLEER. The CDR3 is 12 amino acids. This CDR3 is CASSQGPGPQHF. The CDR3 DNA follows: TGCGCCAGCAGCCAAGGCCCCGGGCCCCAGCATTTT.

The V call is TRBV6-6, the J call TRBJ2-1; TRBD2 matches 7 bases. CDR1 and CDR2 (germline): MNHNY, SVGAGI (reference sequence). This CDR3 is built from 12 residues. The CDR3 is CARWGGRDEQFF. Written as DNA, the CDR3 is TGTGCTAGATGGGGGGGAAGGGATGAGCAGTTCTTC.

This clone was picked up one time. The CDR3 DNA reads as TGTGCCAGCTCACGGAGCGGGGGGGTCAATCAGCCCCAGCATTTT. Protein product: CASSRSGGVNQPQHF. This rearrangement joins TRBV18 to TRBJ1-5; D may be TRBD1 (5 bases). The germline V gene has CDR1 KGHSH and CDR2 LQKENI. The CDR3 is 15 amino acids. With 4 bases removed from V and 3 bases from J, the gap between germline ends came to 13 bases.

This chain joins TRBV14 and TRBJ1-1; D is unclear. V lost 4 bases to trimming and J lost 0 bases, with 9 bases between them. The CDR3 runs to 14 residues. Germline V gives CDR1 SGHDN, CDR2 FVKESK. CDR3 amino acids: CASSRRHMNTEAFF. As DNA, the CDR3 is TGTGCCAGCAGCCGCCGACACATGAACACTGAAGCTTTCTTT. Full variable domain (remainder filled in from reference TRBV14 and TRBJ1-1): EAGVTQFPSHSVIEKGQTVTLRCDPISGHDNLYWYRRVMGKEIKFLLHFVKESKQDESGMPNNRFLAERTGGTYSTLKVQPAELEDSGVYFCASSRRHMNTEAFFGQGTRLTVV.

The chain carries TRBV27 and TRBJ1-2; TRBD1 agrees at 9 bases. CDR3 length: 15 amino acids. V was clipped by 4 bases and J by 3 bases; unmatched bases: 6. Looked up from germline, CDR1 is MNHEY and CDR2 is SMNVEV (reference sequence). The CDR3 here is CASSSPGQGDYGYTF. The CDR3 nucleotides read TGTGCCAGCAGTTCTCCGGGACAGGGAGACTATGGCTACACCTTC.

The chain couples TRBV5-6 to TRBJ2-1; D unresolved. CDR1 is SGHDT and CDR2 is YYEEEE in the germline V gene. Trimming took off 4 bases at V and 7 bases at J, with 12 bases between the two ends. The CDR3 spans 13 residues. The CDR3 nucleotides are TGTGCCAGCAGCGTCTTAGAAAATAATGAGCAGTTCTTC. It yields the protein CASSVLENNEQFF.

The chain recombines TRBV5-8 with TRBJ1-4, with 9 bases identical to TRBD1. J was trimmed by 5 bases and V by 0 bases; bases with no gene match: 2. From germline, CDR1 is SGHTS and CDR2 YDEGEE. The CDR3 runs 15 residues. CDR3: CASSLVGTGNEKLFF. For the CDR3, the DNA is TGTGCCAGCAGCTTGGTGGGGACAGGGAATGAAAAACTGTTTTTT.

The rearrangement joins TRBV7-9 to TRBJ1-1; D unclear. This CDR3 has 15 amino acids. V lost 1 base and J 6 bases, leaving 15 bases between the germline ends. Per the germline V gene, CDR1 is SEHNR and CDR2 is FQNEAQ (reference sequence). Here the CDR3 DNA reads TGTGCCAGCAGCTTAGATGGTGGGAGTCACGCTGAAGCTTTCTTT. The encoded protein is CASSLDGGSHAEAFF.

In this sample, this clone turned up once. The V and J genes are TRBV3-1 (or the pseudogene TRBV3-2) and TRBJ2-3; D is unclear. The germline V and J ends were trimmed by 0 bases and 7 bases, with 14 bases remaining between them. The CDR3 loop spans 15 amino acids. Germline-derived CDR1 and CDR2 are LGHDT and YNNKEL (reference sequence). The CDR3, as DNA: TGTGCCAGCAGCCAAGATTTAGCTGGTGGGTATACGCAGTATTTT. Translation gives CASSQDLAGGYTQYF.

V usage is TRBV5-4 and J usage is TRBJ2-1; 9 positions agree with TRBD2. Per the germline V gene, CDR1 is SGHNT and CDR2 is YYREEE (reference sequence). Losses at the gene ends were 3 bases for V and 0 bases for J; bases not matched to a gene: 4. There are 16 residues in the CDR3. CDR3 nucleotides: TGTGCCAGCAGCTCTAGCGGGACTAGCTCCTACAATGAGCAGTTCTTC. This codes for CASSSSGTSSYNEQFF.

V gene TRBV7-6 combines with J gene TRBJ2-1, with 7 positions matching TRBD1. V shed 5 bases and J 8 bases; nucleotides not matched to a gene: 12. The CDR3 is 15 amino acids. The germline CDR1 and CDR2 sequences are SGHVS and FNYEAQ. The DNA for the CDR3 is TGTGCCAGCAGCGGCTGGACAGGCGGAGGCGATGAGCAGTTCTTC. It translates to CASSGWTGGGDEQFF.

V is TRBV10-3 and J is TRBJ2-1; 8 nucleotides line up with TRBD2. The length of the CDR3 is 20 residues. V shed 2 bases and J 0 bases; nucleotides not matched to a gene: 15. Looked up from germline, CDR1 is ENHRY and CDR2 is SYGVKD. CDR3: CAISEGGRGRSFSSYNEQFF. CDR3 bases: TGTGCCATCAGTGAGGGAGGTCGCGGGAGGTCCTTTAGCTCCTACAATGAGCAGTTCTTC.

J is TRBJ1-4 and V is TRBV4-1; tentative D call: TRBD1 (5 bases). V lost 0 bases to trimming and J lost 3 bases, with 14 bases between them. Germline CDR1 MGHRA, CDR2 YSYEKL. The CDR3 totals 17 residues. The CDR3 protein is CASSQDYLGRANEKLFF. CDR3 coding DNA: TGCGCCAGCAGCCAAGATTACTTGGGCAGGGCTAATGAAAAACTGTTTTTT.

The V gene is TRBV19, the J gene TRBJ2-5, with 7 bases that match TRBD2. The germline gives CDR1 LNHDA, CDR2 SQIVND (reference sequence). After removal of 2 bases from V and 1 base from J, the junction contained 4 bases not matched to a gene. The CDR3 is 15 residues long. CDR3 region: CASSIRASGQETQYF. CDR3 nucleotide sequence: TGTGCCAGTAGTATAAGGGCTAGCGGCCAAGAGACCCAGTACTTC. Complete variable domain (other parts from reference TRBV19 and TRBJ2-5): DGGITQSPKYLFRKEGQNVTLSCEQNLNHDAMYWYRQDPGQGLRLIYYSQIVNDFQKGDIAEGYSVSREKKESFPLTVTSAQKNPTAFYLCASSIRASGQETQYFGPGTRLLVL.

The chain has TRBV5-1 and TRBJ2-5; D call uncertain. Trimming took 4 bases from V and 0 from J, leaving 10 bases between them. Germline CDR1 reads SGHRS; CDR2 reads YFSETQ. This CDR3 is 14 amino acids long. CDR3: CASSPTSNQETQYF. CDR3 in DNA: TGCGCCAGCAGCCCCACTTCGAACCAAGAGACCCAGTACTTC.

The gene calls are TRBV11-3 and TRBJ2-5, with 11 positions matching TRBD2. V was pared by 1 base and J by 5 bases, with 18 bases of the junction left unmatched. Germline CDR1 is SGHNT and CDR2 is YENEEA. The CDR3 consists of 20 residues. This CDR3 reads CASSLVLGVAGGERYETQYF. As DNA, the CDR3 is TGTGCCAGCAGCTTAGTCCTCGGGGTAGCGGGAGGGGAGCGGTACGAGACCCAGTACTTC.

The chain links TRBV29-1 to TRBJ2-1; 9 bases agree with TRBD1. The CDR3 extends over 12 amino acids. Germline V gives CDR1 SQVTM, CDR2 ANQGSEA. With 6 bases clipped from V and 6 bases from J, the junction kept 3 bases outside the gene matches. In DNA, the CDR3 is TGCAGCGTGGACAGGGGCGGCAATGAGCAGTTCTTC. Translation: CSVDRGGNEQFF.

J is TRBJ1-2 and V is TRBV19; perhaps TRBD1 as D (6 bases). This CDR3 comprises 15 residues. Trimming took off 0 bases at V and 4 bases at J, with 12 bases between the two ends. Germline V gene sequence: CDR1 LNHDA, CDR2 SQIVND (reference sequence). CDR3 in amino acids: CASSIDRGQRYGYTF. The CDR3, as DNA: TGTGCCAGTAGTATAGACCGCGGACAGCGCTATGGCTACACCTTC.